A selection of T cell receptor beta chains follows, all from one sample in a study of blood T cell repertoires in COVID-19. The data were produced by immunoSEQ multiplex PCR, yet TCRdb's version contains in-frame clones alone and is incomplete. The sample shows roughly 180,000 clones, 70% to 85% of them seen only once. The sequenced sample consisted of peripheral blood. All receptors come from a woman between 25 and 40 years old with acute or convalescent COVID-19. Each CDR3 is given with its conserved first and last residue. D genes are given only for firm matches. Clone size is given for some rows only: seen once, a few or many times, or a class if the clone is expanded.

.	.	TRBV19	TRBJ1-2	CASSIGDSHYGYTF	TGTGCCAGTAGCATTGGTGACAGCCACTATGGCTACACCTTC
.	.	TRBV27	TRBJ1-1	CASSFAGRNTEAFF	TGTGCCAGCAGTTTTGCAGGTCGGAACACTGAAGCTTTCTTT
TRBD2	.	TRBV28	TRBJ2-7	CASTPAGAHEQYF	TGTGCCAGCACCCCAGCGGGAGCCCACGAGCAGTACTTC
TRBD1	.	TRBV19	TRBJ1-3	CASSFSGTGGSSGNTIYF	TGTGCCAGTTCCTTTTCCGGGACAGGGGGATCGTCTGGAAACACCATATATTTT
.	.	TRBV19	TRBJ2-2	CASSILQHTGELFF	TGTGCCAGTAGTATATTACAGCACACCGGGGAGCTGTTTTTT
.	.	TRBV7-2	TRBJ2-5	CASSLGLPYRQETQYF	TGTGCCAGCAGCTTAGGACTACCGTACAGACAAGAGACCCAGTACTTC
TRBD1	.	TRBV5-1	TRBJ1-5	CASSWTGQWNQPQHF	TGCGCCAGCAGCTGGACGGGACAGTGGAATCAGCCCCAGCATTTT
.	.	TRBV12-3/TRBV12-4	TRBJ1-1	CASRGGTEAFF	TGTGCCAGTAGGGGCGGCACTGAAGCTTTCTTT
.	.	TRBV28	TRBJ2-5	CASTADHGQQETQYF	TGTGCCAGCACCGCCGACCACGGACAGCAAGAGACCCAGTACTTC
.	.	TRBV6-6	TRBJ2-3	CASSSTRGTDTQYF	TGTGCCAGCAGTTCTACTAGGGGCACAGATACGCAGTATTTT
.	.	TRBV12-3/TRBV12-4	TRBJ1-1	CASSAQVPAEAFF	TGTGCCAGCAGCGCCCAGGTTCCCGCTGAAGCTTTCTTT
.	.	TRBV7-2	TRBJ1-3	CASSPGYTIYF	TGTGCCAGCAGCCCGGGGTACACCATATATTTT
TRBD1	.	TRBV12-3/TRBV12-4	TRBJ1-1	CASSFGTGSEAFF	TGTGCCAGCAGTTTTGGGACAGGGAGTGAAGCTTTCTTT
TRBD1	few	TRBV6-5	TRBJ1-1	CASRTTGGATEAFF	TGTGCCAGCAGGACGACAGGGGGCGCGACTGAAGCTTTCTTT
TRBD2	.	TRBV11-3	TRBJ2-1	CASSLGIAGGPKPYNEQFF	TGTGCCAGCAGCTTAGGAATAGCGGGAGGGCCCAAACCCTACAATGAGCAGTTCTTC
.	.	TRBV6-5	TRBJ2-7	CASSKTIQGSEQYF	TGTGCCAGCAGTAAAACTATTCAGGGCTCCGAGCAGTACTTC
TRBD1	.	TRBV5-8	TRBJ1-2	CAITGQASGYTF	TGTGCCATTACGGGACAGGCCTCTGGCTACACCTTC
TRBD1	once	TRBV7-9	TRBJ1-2	CASSHSNRRTGYYGYTF	TGTGCCAGCAGCCATTCGAACAGACGGACAGGATACTATGGCTACACCTTC
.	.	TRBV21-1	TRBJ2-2	CASSIQTGAPPGPMAGELFF	TGTGCCAGCAGCATTCAAACAGGGGCCCCCCCCGGACCTATGGCCGGGGAGCTGTTTTTT
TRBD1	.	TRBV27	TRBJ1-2	CASSRQGAYGYTF	TGTGCCAGCAGTCGACAGGGGGCATATGGCTACACCTTC
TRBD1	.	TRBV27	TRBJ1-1	CASSAWTGHTEAFF	TGTGCCAGCAGTGCGTGGACAGGGCACACTGAAGCTTTCTTT
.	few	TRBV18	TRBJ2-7	CASSPLRQGGQYF	TGTGCCAGCTCACCGCTAAGGCAGGGAGGGCAGTACTTC
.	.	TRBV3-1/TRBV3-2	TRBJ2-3	CASSQGRGTDTQYF	TGTGCCAGCAGCCAAGGTAGGGGGACAGATACGCAGTATTTT
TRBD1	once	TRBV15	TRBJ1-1	CATSEQTGVLNTEAFF	TGTGCCACCAGCGAACAGACAGGGGTTTTGAACACTGAAGCTTTCTTT
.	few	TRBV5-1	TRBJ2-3	CASSLYSFTDTQYF	TGCGCCAGCAGCTTGTACTCTTTCACAGATACGCAGTATTTT
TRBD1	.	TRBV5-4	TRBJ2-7	CASSSGPGQGYEQYF	TGTGCCAGCAGCTCTGGCCCGGGACAGGGGTACGAGCAGTACTTC
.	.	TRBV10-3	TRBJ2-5	CAISNSLETQYF	TGTGCCATCTCTAACTCGCTAGAGACCCAGTACTTC
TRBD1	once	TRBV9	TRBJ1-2	CASSLRSLSDRVNGYTF	TGTGCCAGCAGCCTTAGGTCCCTCTCGGACAGGGTTAATGGCTACACCTTC
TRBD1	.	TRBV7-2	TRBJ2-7	CASSRETGGYEQYF	TGTGCCAGCAGCCGCGAGACAGGGGGCTACGAGCAGTACTTC
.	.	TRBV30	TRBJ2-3	CAWDGSTDTQYF	TGTGCCTGGGACGGTAGCACAGATACGCAGTATTTT
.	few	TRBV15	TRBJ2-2	CATSRDYEGTGELFF	TGTGCCACCAGCAGAGATTACGAGGGAACCGGGGAGCTGTTTTTT
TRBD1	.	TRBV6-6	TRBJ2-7	CASSARRQGAGYEQYF	TGTGCCAGCAGCGCCAGGAGACAGGGGGCTGGTTACGAGCAGTACTTC
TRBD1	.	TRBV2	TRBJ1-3	CASKGQGLGSGNTIYF	TGTGCCAGCAAAGGACAGGGTTTGGGGTCTGGAAACACCATATATTTT
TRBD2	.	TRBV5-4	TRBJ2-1	CASSPLAGGRNNEQFF	TGTGCCAGCAGCCCACTAGCGGGAGGTAGGAACAATGAGCAGTTCTTC
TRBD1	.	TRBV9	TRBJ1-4	CASSGTDRGRFRTNEKLFF	TGTGCCAGCAGCGGAACCGACAGGGGGCGGTTTCGGACTAATGAAAAACTGTTTTTT
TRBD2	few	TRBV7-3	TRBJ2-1	CASSPTSGGPPWNEQFF	TGTGCCAGCAGCCCTACTAGCGGGGGGCCTCCTTGGAATGAGCAGTTCTTC
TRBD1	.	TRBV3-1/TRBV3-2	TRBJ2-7	CASSQGLTGTDYEQYF	TGTGCCAGCAGCCAAGGGCTCACCGGGACAGACTACGAGCAGTACTTC
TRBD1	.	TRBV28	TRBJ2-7	CASSPGDSPTVEQYF	TGTGCCAGCAGCCCCGGGGACAGTCCAACGGTGGAGCAGTACTTC
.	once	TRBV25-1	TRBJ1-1	CASSESLGGMAFF	TGTGCCAGCAGTGAATCCCTGGGGGGGATGGCTTTCTTT
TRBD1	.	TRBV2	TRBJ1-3	CASSRDRPISGNTIYF	TGTGCCAGCAGTAGGGACAGACCGATCTCTGGAAACACCATATATTTT
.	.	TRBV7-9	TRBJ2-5	CASSLWAGVETQYF	TGTGCCAGCAGCTTGTGGGCAGGGGTCGAGACCCAGTACTTC
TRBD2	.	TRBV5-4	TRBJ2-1	CASSWTRGKLNEQFF	TGTGCCAGCAGCTGGACTAGGGGAAAGCTGAATGAGCAGTTCTTC
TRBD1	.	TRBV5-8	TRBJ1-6	CASSYTGTELINSPLHF	TGTGCCAGCAGCTATACCGGGACAGAGCTAATCAATTCACCCCTCCACTTT
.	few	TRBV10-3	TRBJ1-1	CAITNKGTEAFF	TGTGCCATCACCAACAAGGGGACTGAAGCTTTCTTT
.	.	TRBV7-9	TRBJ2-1	CASSFSDSSYNEQFF	TGTGCCAGCAGCTTTTCCGATAGCTCCTACAATGAGCAGTTCTTC
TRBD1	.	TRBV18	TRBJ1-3	CASSRSGTGAGNTIYF	TGTGCCAGCTCTCGCTCCGGGACAGGGGCAGGAAACACCATATATTTT
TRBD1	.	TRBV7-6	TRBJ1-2	CASSLAGQGVNYGYTF	TGTGCCAGCAGCTTAGCTGGACAGGGGGTGAACTATGGCTACACCTTC
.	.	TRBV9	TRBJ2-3	CASNRQGLTDTQYF	TGTGCCAGCAATAGACAGGGACTCACAGATACGCAGTATTTT
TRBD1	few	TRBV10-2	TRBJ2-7	CASSVTGGGDYEQYF	TGCGCCAGCAGTGTTACAGGGGGCGGGGACTACGAGCAGTACTTC
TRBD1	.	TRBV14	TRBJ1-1	CASSRPSWTGNTEAFF	TGTGCCAGCAGCCGCCCGTCCTGGACAGGGAACACTGAAGCTTTCTTT
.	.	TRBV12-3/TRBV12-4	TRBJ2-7	CASSPPGNHEQYF	TGTGCCAGCAGTCCTCCAGGGAACCACGAGCAGTACTTC